The 3 T cell receptor beta chains in this list originate from one sample, sequenced in a study of PD-1 blockade in classical Hodgkin lymphoma. Repertoires were generated with immunoSEQ multiplex PCR, while TCRdb's copy carries only in-frame clones and drops some. Of 45,000 to 65,000 clones detected, 73% appear once; the ten largest clones hold approximately 15%. Brentuximab vedotin exposure varied among the patients, all of whom had relapsed after autologous stem cell transplantation. Sequenced material: peripheral blood mononuclear cells (PBMCs), taken before the second cycle of nivolumab. These receptors came from a human donor with classical Hodgkin lymphoma.

The J gene is TRBJ2-2, the V gene TRBV27; weak D call: TRBD2 (7 bases). CDR1 is MNHEY, CDR2 SMNVEV, per germline (reference sequence). V lost 0 bases and J lost 4, with 9 bases in between. CDR3 length: 15 residues. DNA of the CDR3: TGTGCCAGCAGTTTATCGGGGGGGCCCACCGGGGAGCTGTTTTTT. This codes for CASSLSGGPTGELFF.

CDR3 sequence reads: CASSQGRGVFYEQYF. Written as DNA, the CDR3 is TGCGCCAGCAGCCAAGGTCGGGGGGTATTTTACGAGCAGTACTTC. The gene calls are TRBV4-3 and TRBJ2-7; 7 bases are a match to TRBD2. V was clipped by 1 base and J by 4 bases; unmatched bases: 7. This CDR3 has 15 amino acids. Germline CDR1 is LGHNA and CDR2 is YSLEER.

The V gene is TRBV10-3, the J gene TRBJ1-4; D is perhaps TRBD1 (6 bases). The germline V gene has CDR1 ENHRY and CDR2 SYGVKD. Trimming took off 4 bases at V and 5 bases at J, with 8 bases between the two ends. This CDR3 is built from 13 residues. Written as DNA, the CDR3 is TGTGCCATCAGTGCTACAGGGAATGAAAAACTGTTTTTT. It translates to CAISATGNEKLFF.